A selection of T cell receptor beta chains follows, all from one sample in a study of CD4 T cells in relation to SARS-CoV-2 and coronaviruses. This table comes from immunoSEQ multiplex PCR, and its TCRdb copy is limited to in-frame clones, with some not included. The sample consists of approximately 30,000 clones, around two thirds of them appearing once. No antigen has been identified for these receptors. Sequencing used CD4+ T cells from PBMCs, cultured in vitro. Receptor source: a human donor in good health. Each CDR3 is given with its conserved first and last residue.

J gene | V gene | CDR3 protein
TRBJ2-4 | TRBV19 | CASSRSRGNIQYF
TRBJ2-3 | TRBV5-1 | CASSLRVQGWTDTQYF
TRBJ2-3 | TRBV7-2 | CASTFRGTEVTDTQYF
TRBJ1-4 | TRBV18 | CASSPPTGEGEKLFF
TRBJ2-2 | TRBV5-6 | CASSSVPTGQTGELFF
TRBJ1-6 | TRBV4-1 | CASSQRTGARNSPLHF
TRBJ2-3 | TRBV6-5 | CASSYSWRGDTDTQYF
TRBJ2-7 | TRBV6-2/TRBV6-3 | CASSQTSDEQYF
TRBJ2-5 | TRBV4-1 | CASSQDSRGRGTQYF
TRBJ1-4 | TRBV20-1 | CSASRGLANEKLFF
TRBJ1-3 | TRBV4-3 | CASSQDIGLFLSGNTIYF
TRBJ2-1 | TRBV6-7 | CASSSYWGTGGCEQFF
TRBJ1-5 | TRBV6-6 | CASSSPGQGNQPQHF
TRBJ1-2 | TRBV3-1/TRBV3-2 | CASSQDFSGSGYTF
TRBJ1-3 | TRBV7-2 | CASSFGGSGNTIYF
TRBJ1-5 | TRBV6-2/TRBV6-3 | CASSYGGFKQPQHF
TRBJ2-3 | TRBV19 | CASSSQGGGEDTQYF
TRBJ2-2 | TRBV11-3 | CASSLGAPGSGELFF
TRBJ1-6 | TRBV7-6 | CASSSGQGLRSPLHF
TRBJ1-4 | TRBV5-5 | CASSRPGTGNEKLFF
TRBJ2-7 | TRBV12-3/TRBV12-4 | CASSLSDRNEQYF
TRBJ2-2 | TRBV24-1 | CATQGSPNTGELFF
TRBJ2-3 | TRBV5-1 | CASSLSAGLGTDTQYF
TRBJ2-6 | TRBV7-2 | CASTFSGGTGANILTF
TRBJ1-4 | TRBV3-1/TRBV3-2 | CASSQDGNGAKEKLFF
TRBJ2-1 | TRBV12-2 | CASRLMVRREPPYNEQFF
TRBJ2-3 | TRBV18 | CASSPLTQVLAGDFLTDTQYF
TRBJ2-1 | TRBV6-4 | CASSASSGGADEQFF
TRBJ2-3 | TRBV10-3 | CAISEGLLHSELTDTQYF
TRBJ2-1 | TRBV5-8 | CASSSRVVGEQFF